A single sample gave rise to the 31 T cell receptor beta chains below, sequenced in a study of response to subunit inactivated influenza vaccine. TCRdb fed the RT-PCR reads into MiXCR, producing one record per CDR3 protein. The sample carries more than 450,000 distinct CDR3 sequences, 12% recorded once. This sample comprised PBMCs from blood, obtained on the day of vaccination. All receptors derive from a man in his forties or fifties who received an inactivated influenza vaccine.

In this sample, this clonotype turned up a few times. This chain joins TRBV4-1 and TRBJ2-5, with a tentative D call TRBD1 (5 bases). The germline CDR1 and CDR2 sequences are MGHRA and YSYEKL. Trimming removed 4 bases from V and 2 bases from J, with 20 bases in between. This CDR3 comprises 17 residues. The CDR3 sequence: CASSPYRLTRDQETQYF. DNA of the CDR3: TGCGCCAGCAGCCCTTATCGACTTACCAGGGATCAAGAGACCCAGTACTTC.

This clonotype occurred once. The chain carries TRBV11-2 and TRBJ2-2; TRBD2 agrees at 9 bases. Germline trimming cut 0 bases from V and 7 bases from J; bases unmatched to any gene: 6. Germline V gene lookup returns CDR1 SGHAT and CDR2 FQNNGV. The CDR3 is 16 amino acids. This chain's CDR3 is CASSLEVAGVIGELFF. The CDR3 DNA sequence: TGTGCCAGCAGCTTAGAGGTAGCGGGAGTGATCGGGGAGCTGTTTTTT.

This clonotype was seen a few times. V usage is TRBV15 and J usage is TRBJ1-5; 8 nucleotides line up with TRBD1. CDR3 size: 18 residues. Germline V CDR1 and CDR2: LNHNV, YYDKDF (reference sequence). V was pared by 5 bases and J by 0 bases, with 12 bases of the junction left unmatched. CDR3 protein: CATSGRDRNFNSNQPQHF. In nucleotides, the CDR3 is TGTGCCACCAGCGGCCGGGACAGGAACTTTAATAGCAATCAGCCCCAGCATTTT.

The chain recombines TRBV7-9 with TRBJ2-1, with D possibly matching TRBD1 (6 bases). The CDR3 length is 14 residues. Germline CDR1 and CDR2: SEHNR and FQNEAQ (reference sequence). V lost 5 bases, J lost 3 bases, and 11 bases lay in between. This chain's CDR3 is CASSIGQIYNEQFF. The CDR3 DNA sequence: TGTGCCAGCAGCATCGGACAGATCTACAATGAGCAGTTCTTC.

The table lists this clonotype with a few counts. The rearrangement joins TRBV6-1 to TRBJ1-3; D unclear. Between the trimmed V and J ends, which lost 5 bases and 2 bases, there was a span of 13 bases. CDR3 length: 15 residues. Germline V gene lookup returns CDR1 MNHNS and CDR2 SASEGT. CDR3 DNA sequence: TGTGCCAGCAGTCTAAGGGCGGGTACTGGAAACACCATATATTTT. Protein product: CASSLRAGTGNTIYF.

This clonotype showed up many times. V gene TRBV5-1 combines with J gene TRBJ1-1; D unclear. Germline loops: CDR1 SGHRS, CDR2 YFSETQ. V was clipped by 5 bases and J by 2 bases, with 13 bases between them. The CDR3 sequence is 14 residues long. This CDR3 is CASSSDGFNTEAFF. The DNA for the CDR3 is TGCGCCAGCAGTTCGGACGGATTTAACACTGAAGCTTTCTTT. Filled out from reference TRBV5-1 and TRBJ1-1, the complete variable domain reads KAGVTQTPRYLIKTRGQQVTLSCSPISGHRSVSWYQQTPGQGLQFLFEYFSETQRNKGNFPGRFSGRQFSNSRSEMNVSTLELGDSALYLCASSSDGFNTEAFFGQGTRLTVV.

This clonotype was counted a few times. This chain's CDR3 is CASHRRGLPPYEQYF. The CDR3 nucleotides are TGTGCCAGCCATAGACGCGGCCTCCCTCCCTACGAGCAGTACTTC. The chain couples TRBV6-2 or TRBV6-3 to TRBJ2-7; D remains ambiguous. V lost 8 bases to trimming and J lost 2 bases, with 19 bases between them. From germline, CDR1 is MNHEY and CDR2 SVGEGT. This CDR3 region has 15 residues.

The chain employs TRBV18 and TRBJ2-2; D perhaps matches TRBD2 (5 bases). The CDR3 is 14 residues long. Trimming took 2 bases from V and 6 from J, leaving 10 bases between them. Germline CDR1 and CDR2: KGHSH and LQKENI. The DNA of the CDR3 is TGTGCCAGCTCACCAACTGAGAGGGCCGGGGAGCTGTTTTTT. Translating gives CASSPTERAGELFF.

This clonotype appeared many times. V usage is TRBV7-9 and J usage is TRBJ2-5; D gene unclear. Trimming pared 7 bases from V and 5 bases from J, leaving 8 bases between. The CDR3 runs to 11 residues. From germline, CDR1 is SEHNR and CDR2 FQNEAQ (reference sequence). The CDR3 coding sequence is TGTGCCAGCACATTGGGGGAGACCCAGTACTTC. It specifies CASTLGETQYF.

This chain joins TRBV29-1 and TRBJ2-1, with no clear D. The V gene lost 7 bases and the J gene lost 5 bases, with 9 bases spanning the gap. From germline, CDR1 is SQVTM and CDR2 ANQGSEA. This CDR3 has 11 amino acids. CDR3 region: CSATAHNEQFF. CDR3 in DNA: TGCAGCGCCACAGCACACAATGAGCAGTTCTTC.

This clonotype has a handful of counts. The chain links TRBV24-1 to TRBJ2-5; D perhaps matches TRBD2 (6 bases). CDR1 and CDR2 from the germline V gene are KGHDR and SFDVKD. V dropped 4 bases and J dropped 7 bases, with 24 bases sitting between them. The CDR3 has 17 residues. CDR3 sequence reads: CATSEAGVAGSAVTQYF. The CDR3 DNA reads TGTGCCACCAGTGAGGCTGGAGTTGCGGGGTCGGCGGTGACCCAGTACTTC.

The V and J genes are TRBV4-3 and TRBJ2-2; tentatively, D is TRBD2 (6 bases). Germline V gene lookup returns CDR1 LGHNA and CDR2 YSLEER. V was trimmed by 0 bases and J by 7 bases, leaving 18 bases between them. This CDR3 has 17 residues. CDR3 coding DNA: TGCGCCAGCAGCCAAGATCGGGGGTCCCGTGAGGACGGGGAGCTGTTTTTT. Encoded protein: CASSQDRGSREDGELFF.

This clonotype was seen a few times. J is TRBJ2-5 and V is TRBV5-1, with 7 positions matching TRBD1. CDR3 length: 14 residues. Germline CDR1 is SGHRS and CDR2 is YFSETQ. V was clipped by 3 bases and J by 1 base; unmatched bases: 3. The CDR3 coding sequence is TGCGCCAGCAGCTACGGGACAGTCCAAGAGACCCAGTACTTC. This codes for CASSYGTVQETQYF. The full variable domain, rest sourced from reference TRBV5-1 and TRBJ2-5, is KAGVTQTPRYLIKTRGQQVTLSCSPISGHRSVSWYQQTPGQGLQFLFEYFSETQRNKGNFPGRFSGRQFSNSRSEMNVSTLELGDSALYLCASSYGTVQETQYFGPGTRLLVL.

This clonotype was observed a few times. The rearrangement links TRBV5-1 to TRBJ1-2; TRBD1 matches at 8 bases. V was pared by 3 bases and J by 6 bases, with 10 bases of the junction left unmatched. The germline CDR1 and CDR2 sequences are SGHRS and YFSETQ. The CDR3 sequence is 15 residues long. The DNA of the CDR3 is TGCGCCAGCAGCTCCGAACAGGGGGGAAAGAATGGCTACACCTTC. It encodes CASSSEQGGKNGYTF.

CDR3 sequence: CASSPQGYEKLFF. As DNA, the CDR3 is TGTGCCAGCTCACCACAGGGTTATGAAAAACTGTTTTTT. J is TRBJ1-4 and V is TRBV18; no reliable D call. The V gene's germline CDR1 is KGHSH and CDR2 LQKENI. The length of the CDR3 is 13 residues. Trimming took 1 base from V and 6 from J, leaving 6 bases between them.

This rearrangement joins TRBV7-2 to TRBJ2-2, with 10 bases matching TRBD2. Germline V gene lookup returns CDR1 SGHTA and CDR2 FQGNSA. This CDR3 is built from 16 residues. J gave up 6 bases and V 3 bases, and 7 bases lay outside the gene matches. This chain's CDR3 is CASSFVAGGMAGELFF. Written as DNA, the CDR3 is TGTGCCAGCAGCTTTGTAGCGGGAGGAATGGCCGGGGAGCTGTTTTTT. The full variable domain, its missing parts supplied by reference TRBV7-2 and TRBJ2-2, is GAGVSQSPSNKVTEKGKDVELRCDPISGHTALYWYRQSLGQGLEFLIYFQGNSAPDKSGLPSDRFSAERTGGSVSTLTIQRTQQEDSAVYLCASSFVAGGMAGELFFGEGSRLTVL.

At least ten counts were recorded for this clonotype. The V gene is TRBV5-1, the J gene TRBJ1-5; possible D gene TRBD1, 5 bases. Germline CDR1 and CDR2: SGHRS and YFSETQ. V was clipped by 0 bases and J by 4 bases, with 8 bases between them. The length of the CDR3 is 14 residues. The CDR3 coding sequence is TGCGCCAGCAGCTTGGAAGGGGATAATCAGCCCCAGCATTTT. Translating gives CASSLEGDNQPQHF.

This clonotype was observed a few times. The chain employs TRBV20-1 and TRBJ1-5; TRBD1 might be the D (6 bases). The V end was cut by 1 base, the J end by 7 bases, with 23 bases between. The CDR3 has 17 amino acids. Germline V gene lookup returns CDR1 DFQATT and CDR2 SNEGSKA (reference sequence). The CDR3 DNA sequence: TGCAGTGCTAGAGTTTTGTCCCAGGGGTTGGGGGGACAGCCCCAGCATTTT. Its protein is CSARVLSQGLGGQPQHF.

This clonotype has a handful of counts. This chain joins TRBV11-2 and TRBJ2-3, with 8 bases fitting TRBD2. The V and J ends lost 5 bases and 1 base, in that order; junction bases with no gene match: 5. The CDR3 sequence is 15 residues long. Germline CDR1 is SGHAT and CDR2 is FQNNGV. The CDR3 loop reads CASSPPAGGTDTQYF. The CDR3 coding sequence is TGTGCCAGCAGCCCGCCAGCGGGGGGCACAGATACGCAGTATTTT.

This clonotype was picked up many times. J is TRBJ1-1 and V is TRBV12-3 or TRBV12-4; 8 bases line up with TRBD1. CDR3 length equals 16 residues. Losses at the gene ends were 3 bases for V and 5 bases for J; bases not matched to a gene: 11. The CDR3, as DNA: TGTGCCAGCAGTTTGACAGGGGCGAAGGGGGTTACTGAAGCTTTCTTT. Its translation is CASSLTGAKGVTEAFF.

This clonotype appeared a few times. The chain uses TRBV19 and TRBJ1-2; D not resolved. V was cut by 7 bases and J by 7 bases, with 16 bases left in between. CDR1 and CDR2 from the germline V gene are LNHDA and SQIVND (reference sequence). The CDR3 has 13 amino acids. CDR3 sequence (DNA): TGTGCCAGTACCCTCGCGGACTACTTTGGCTACACCTTC. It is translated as CASTLADYFGYTF.

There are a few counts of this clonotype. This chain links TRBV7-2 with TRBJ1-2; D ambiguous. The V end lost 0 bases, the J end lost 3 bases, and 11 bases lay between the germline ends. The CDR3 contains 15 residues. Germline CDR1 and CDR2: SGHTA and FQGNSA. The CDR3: CASSLAVYEDYGYTF. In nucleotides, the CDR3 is TGTGCCAGCAGCTTAGCAGTGTACGAAGACTATGGCTACACCTTC.

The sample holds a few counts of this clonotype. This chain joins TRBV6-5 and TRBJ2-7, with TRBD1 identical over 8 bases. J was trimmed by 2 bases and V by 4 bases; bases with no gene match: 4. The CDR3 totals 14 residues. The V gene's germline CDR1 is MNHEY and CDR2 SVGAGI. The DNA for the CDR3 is TGTGCCAGCAGTTCTCCGGACAGGGCCTACGAGCAGTACTTC. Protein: CASSSPDRAYEQYF.

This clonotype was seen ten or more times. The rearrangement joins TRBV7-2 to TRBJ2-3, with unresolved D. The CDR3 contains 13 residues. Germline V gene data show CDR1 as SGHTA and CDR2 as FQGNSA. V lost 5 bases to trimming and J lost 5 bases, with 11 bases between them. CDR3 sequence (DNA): TGTGCCAGCAGCCCGCGTATAGGAGATACGCAGTATTTT. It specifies CASSPRIGDTQYF.

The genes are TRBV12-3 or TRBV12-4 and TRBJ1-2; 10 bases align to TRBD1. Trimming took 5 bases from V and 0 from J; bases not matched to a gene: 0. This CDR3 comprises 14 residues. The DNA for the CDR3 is TGTGCCAGCAGTGGGACAGGGGCTAACTATGGCTACACCTTC. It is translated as CASSGTGANYGYTF.

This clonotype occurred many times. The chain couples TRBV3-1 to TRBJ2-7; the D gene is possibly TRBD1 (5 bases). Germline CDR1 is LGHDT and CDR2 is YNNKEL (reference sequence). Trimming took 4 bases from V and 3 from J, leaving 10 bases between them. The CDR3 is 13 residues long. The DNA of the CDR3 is TGTGCCAGCAGCCCGAACAGGATCTACGAGCAGTACTTC. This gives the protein CASSPNRIYEQYF.

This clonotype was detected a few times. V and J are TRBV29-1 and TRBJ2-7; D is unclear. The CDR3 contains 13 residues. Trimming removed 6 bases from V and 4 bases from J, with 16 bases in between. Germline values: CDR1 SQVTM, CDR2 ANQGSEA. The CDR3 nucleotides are TGCAGCGTCCGGGCCGCGGATCGATACGAGCAGTACTTC. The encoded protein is CSVRAADRYEQYF.

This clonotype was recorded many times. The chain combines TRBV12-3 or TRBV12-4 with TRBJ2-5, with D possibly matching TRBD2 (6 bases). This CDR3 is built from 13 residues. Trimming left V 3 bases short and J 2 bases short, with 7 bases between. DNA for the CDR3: TGTGCCAGCAGTTTGGGACTGCAAGAGACCCAGTACTTC. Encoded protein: CASSLGLQETQYF.

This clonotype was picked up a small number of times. CDR3 sequence: CASSFSGGDNEQFF. Here the CDR3 DNA reads TGTGCCAGCAGCTTTAGCGGGGGGGACAATGAGCAGTTCTTC. The chain carries TRBV7-9 and TRBJ2-1; 11 nucleotides line up with TRBD2. From germline, CDR1 is SEHNR and CDR2 FQNEAQ (reference sequence). The V and J ends lost 3 bases and 5 bases, in that order; junction bases with no gene match: 0. This CDR3 spans 14 amino acids.

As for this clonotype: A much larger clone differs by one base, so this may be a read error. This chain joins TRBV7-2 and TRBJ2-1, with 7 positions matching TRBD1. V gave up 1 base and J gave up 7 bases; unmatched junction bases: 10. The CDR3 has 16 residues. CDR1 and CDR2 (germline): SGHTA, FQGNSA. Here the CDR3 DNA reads TGTGCCAGCAGCTTAGTCCCTGGACAGGTTGGGAATGAGCAGTTCTTC. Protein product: CASSLVPGQVGNEQFF.

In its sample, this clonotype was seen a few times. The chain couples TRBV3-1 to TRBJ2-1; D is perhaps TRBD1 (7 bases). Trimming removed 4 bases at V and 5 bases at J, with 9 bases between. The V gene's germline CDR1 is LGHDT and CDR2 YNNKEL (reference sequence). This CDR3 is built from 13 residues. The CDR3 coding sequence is TGTGCCAGCAGCCGCGGGACAGACAATGAGCAGTTCTTC. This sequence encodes CASSRGTDNEQFF.